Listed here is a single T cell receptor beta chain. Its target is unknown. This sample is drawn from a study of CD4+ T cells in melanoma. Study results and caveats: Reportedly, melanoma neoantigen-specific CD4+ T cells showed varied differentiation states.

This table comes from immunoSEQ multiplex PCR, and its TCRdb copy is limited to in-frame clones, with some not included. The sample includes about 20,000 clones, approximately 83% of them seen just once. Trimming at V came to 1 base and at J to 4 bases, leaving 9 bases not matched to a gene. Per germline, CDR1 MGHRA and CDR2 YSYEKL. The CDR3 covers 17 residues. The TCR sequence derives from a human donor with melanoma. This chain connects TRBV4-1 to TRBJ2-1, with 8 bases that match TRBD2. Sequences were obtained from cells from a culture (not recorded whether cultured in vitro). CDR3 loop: CASSQGPLGGAYNEQFF. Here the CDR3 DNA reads TGCGCCAGCAGCCAAGGACCTCTCGGGGGGGCGTACAATGAGCAGTTCTTC.